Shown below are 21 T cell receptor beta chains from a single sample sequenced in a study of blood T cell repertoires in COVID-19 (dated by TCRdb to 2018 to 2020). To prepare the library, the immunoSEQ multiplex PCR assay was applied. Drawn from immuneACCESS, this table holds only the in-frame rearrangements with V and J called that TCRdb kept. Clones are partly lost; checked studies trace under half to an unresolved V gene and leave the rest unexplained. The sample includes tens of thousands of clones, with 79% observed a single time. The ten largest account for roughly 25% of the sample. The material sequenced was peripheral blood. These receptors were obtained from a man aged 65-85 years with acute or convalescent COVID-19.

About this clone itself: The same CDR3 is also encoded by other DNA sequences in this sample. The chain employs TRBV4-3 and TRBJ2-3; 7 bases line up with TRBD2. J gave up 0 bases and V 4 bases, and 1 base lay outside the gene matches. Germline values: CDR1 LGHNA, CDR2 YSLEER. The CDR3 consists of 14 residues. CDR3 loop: CASSRGSSTDTQYF. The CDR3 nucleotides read TGCGCCAGCAGCCGCGGGAGTAGCACAGATACGCAGTATTTT.

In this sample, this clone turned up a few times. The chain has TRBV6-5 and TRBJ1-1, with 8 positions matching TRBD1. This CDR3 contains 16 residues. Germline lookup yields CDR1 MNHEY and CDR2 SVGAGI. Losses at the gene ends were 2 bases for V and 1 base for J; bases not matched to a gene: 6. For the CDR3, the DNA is TGTGCCAGCAGTTACGGACTGACAGGGGCGAACACTGAAGCTTTCTTT. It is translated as CASSYGLTGANTEAFF.

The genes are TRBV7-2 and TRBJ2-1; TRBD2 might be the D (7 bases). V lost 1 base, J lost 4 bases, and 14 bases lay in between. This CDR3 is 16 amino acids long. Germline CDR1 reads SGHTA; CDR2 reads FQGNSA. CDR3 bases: TGTGCCAGCAGCTTAGAGGGGGGGATAAAGTACAATGAGCAGTTCTTC. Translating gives CASSLEGGIKYNEQFF.

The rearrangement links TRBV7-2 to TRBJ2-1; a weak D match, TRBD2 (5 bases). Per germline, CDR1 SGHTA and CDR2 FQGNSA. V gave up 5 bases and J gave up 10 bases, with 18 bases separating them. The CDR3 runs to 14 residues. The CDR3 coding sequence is TGTGCCAGCAGCCTTAGGGTGGTAGCGTCGGAGCAGTTCTTC. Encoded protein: CASSLRVVASEQFF.

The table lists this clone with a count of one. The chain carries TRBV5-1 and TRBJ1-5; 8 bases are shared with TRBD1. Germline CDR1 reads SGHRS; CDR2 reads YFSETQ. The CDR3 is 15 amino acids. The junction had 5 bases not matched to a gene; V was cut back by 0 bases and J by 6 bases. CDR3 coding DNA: TGCGCCAGCAGCTTGGCTGGACAGGGTAGTCAGCCCCAGCATTTT. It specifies CASSLAGQGSQPQHF.

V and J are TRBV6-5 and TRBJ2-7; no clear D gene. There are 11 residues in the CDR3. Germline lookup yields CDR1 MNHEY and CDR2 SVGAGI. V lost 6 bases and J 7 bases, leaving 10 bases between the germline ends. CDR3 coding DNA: TGTGCCAGCAGAAGAGGAAGGGAGCAGTACTTC. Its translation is CASRRGREQYF.

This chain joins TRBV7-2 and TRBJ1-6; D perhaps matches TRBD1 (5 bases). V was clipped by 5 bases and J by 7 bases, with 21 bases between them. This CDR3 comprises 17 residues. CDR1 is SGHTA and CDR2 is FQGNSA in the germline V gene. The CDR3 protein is CASSLAGSQRGNSPLHF. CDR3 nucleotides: TGTGCCAGCAGCCTGGCTGGTTCCCAAAGGGGAAATTCACCCCTCCACTTT.

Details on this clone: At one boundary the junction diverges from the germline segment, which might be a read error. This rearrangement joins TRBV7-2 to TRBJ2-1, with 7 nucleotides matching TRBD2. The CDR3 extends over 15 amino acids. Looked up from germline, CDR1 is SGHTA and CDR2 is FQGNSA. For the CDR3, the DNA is TGTGCCAGCAGCCTAGCGGTTAGCTCCTACAATGAGCAGTTCTTC. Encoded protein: CASSLAVSSYNEQFF.

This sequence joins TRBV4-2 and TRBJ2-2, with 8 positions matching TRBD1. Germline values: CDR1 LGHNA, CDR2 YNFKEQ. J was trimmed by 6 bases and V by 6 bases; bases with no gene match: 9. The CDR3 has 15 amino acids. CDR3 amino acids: CASRAPGGSAGELFF. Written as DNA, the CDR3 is TGTGCCAGCAGAGCACCAGGGGGCTCGGCCGGGGAGCTGTTTTTT.

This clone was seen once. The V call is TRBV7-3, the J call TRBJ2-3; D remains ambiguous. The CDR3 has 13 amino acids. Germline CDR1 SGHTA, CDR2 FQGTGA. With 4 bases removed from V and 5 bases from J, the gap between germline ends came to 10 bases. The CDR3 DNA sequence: TGTGCCAGCAGCTACCAGGTGGGAGATACGCAGTATTTT. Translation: CASSYQVGDTQYF. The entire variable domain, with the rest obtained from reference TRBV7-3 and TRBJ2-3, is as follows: GAGVSQTPSNKVTEKGKYVELRCDPISGHTALYWYRQSLGQGPEFLIYFQGTGAADDSGLPNDRFFAVRPEGSVSTLKIQRTERGDSAVYLCASSYQVGDTQYFGPGTRLTVL.

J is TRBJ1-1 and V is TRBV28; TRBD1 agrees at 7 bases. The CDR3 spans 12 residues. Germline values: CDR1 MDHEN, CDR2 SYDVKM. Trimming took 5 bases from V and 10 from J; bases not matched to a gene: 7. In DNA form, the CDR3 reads TGTGCCAGCAGTCCACCGGCAGGGGGAGCTTTCTTT. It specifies CASSPPAGGAFF. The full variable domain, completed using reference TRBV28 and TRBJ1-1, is DVKVTQSSRYLVKRTGEKVFLECVQDMDHENMFWYRQDPGLGLRLIYFSYDVKMKEKGDIPEGYSVSREKKERFSLILESASTNQTSMYLCASSPPAGGAFFGQGTRLTVV.

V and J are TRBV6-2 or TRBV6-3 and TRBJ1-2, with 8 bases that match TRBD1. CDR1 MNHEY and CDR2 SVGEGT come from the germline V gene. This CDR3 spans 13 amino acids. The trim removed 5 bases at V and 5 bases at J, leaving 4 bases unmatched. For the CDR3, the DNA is TGTGCCAGCAGTAGGACAGGGCCTTATGGCTACACCTTC. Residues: CASSRTGPYGYTF.

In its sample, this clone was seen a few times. CDR3 DNA sequence: TGTGCCAGCAGCCCGGGGGGTAGCGGCTACACCTTC. Encoded protein: CASSPGGSGYTF. The V and J genes are TRBV5-6 and TRBJ1-2, with a possible D match to TRBD1 (5 bases). The germline gives CDR1 SGHDT, CDR2 YYEEEE. V was clipped by 4 bases and J by 8 bases, with 12 bases between them. This CDR3 is built from 12 residues.

CDR3 protein: CASSHRITSLSSYNEQFF. For the CDR3, the DNA is TGCGCCAGCAGTCACCGCATCACTAGCTTGAGCTCCTACAATGAGCAGTTCTTC. The V gene is TRBV4-1, the J gene TRBJ2-1, with D perhaps TRBD2 (6 bases). The CDR3 is 18 residues long. Per the germline V gene, CDR1 is MGHRA and CDR2 is YSYEKL. V was trimmed by 6 bases and J by 0 bases, leaving 21 bases between them.

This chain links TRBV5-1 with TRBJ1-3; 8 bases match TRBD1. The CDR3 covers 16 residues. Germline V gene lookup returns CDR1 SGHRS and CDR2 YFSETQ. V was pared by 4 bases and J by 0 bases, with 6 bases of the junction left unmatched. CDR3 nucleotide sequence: TGCGCCAGCAGCGCGGCCGGGACAGGCTCTGGAAACACCATATATTTT. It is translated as CASSAAGTGSGNTIYF.

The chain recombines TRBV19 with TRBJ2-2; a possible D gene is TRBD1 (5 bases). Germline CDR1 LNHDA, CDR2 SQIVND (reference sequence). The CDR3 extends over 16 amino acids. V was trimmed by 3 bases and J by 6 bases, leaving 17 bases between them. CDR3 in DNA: TGTGCCAGTAGTATCGGTCCATCAGGGCCTTCCGGGGAGCTGTTTTTT. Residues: CASSIGPSGPSGELFF.

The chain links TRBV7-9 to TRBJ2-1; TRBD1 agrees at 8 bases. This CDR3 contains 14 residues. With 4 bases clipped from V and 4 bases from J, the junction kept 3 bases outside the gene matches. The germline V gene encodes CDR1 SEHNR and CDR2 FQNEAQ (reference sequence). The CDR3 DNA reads TGTGCCAGCAGCTCGAGACAGGGGTACAATGAGCAGTTCTTC. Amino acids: CASSSRQGYNEQFF.

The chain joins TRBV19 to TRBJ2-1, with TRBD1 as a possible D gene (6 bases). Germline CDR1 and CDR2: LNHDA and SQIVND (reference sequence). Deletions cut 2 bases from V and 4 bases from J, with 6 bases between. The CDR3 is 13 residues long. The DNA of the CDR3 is TGTGCCAGTAGTATACAGGGGTACAATGAGCAGTTCTTC. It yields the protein CASSIQGYNEQFF.

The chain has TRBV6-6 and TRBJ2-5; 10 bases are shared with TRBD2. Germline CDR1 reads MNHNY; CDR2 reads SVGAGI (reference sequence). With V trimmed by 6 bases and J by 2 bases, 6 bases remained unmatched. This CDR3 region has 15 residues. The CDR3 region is CASRSLAGPQETQYF. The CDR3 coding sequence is TGTGCCAGCAGATCACTAGCGGGGCCTCAAGAGACCCAGTACTTC.

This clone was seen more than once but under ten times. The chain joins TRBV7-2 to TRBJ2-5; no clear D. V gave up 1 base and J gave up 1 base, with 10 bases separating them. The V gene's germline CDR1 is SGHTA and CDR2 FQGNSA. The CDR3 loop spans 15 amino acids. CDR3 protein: CASSLGPRLQETQYF. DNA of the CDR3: TGTGCCAGCAGCTTAGGTCCGCGGCTCCAAGAGACCCAGTACTTC.

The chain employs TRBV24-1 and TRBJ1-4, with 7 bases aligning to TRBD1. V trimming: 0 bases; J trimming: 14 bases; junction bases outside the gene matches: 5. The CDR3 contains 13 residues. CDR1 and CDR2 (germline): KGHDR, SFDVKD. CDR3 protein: CATSDLAGQILFF. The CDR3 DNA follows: TGTGCCACCAGTGATTTGGCGGGACAGATTCTGTTTTTT.